The T cell receptor (beta chain) described here comes from a study of spatial heterogeneity in lung cancer. The time point is: sample taken at primary tumor resection. In each case, whole RNA from tumor, nontumor lung or frozen PBMC was sequenced unsorted. Single TCR cDNA molecules each had their own unique molecular identifier. TCRdb passed the 5' RACE reads through MiXCR, listing each CDR3 protein once. This sample has 90,000 to 95,000 distinct CDR3 sequences, with more than 10% found just once. The CDR3 contains 16 residues. V was pared by 2 bases and J by 8 bases, with 9 bases of the junction left unmatched. Germline CDR1 is MNHEY and CDR2 is SVGEGT.

The rearrangement uses TRBV6-2 or TRBV6-3 and TRBJ2-1, with 10 bases that match TRBD1. Here the sequenced sample was PBMCs, taken at surgery. The clonotype comes from a male donor with early-stage non-small cell lung cancer. The CDR3 loop is CASSYGGQGDTDEQFF. Here the CDR3 DNA reads TGTGCCAGCAGTTACGGCGGACAGGGGGACACCGATGAGCAGTTCTTC.